This is a list of T cell receptor beta chains from one sample in a study of regulatory T cells in long-lasting Graves disease. TCRdb re-derived calls from the multiplex PCR reads in MiXCR, one entry per CDR3 protein. The table lists over 450,000 distinct CDR3 sequences, about a fifth of them singletons. The sample here was peripheral blood mononuclear cells (PBMCs), taken when the disease was refractory, from a patient treated with antithyroid drugs. The source is a female donor with Graves disease. The CDR3 runs from the conserved cysteine through the conserved F or W. The order of the fields is D gene, clone size, V gene, J gene, CDR3 DNA, CDR3 protein. D genes are given only for firm matches. Clone size is not always given. Where it is, it says once, few, many or a class for expanded clones.

TRBD2	few	TRBV11-3	TRBJ2-3	TGTGCCAGCAGCTTAGGGACTAGCGGATACACAGATACGCAGTATTTT	CASSLGTSGYTDTQYF
TRBD1	many	TRBV6-1	TRBJ1-1	TGTGCCAGCAGACACGGACAGGGCGCTGTCCCACCCGAAGCTTTCTTT	CASRHGQGAVPPEAFF
NA	few	TRBV2	TRBJ2-3	TGTGCCAGCAGTGAAGATCCGGGGACGCAGTATTTT	CASSEDPGTQYF
NA	few	TRBV19	TRBJ2-7	TGTGCCAGCAAGTCAGGGGTTGACTACGAGCAGTACTTC	CASKSGVDYEQYF
NA	few	TRBV19	TRBJ1-4	TGTGCCAGTAGTATTGGGGGACTCCGCCCGGGGGGTGAAAAACTGTTTTTT	CASSIGGLRPGGEKLFF
NA	many	TRBV11-2	TRBJ1-2	TGTGCCAGCAGCTTAGATCGGTTTATAGGGGCTGCTAACTATGGCTACACCTTC	CASSLDRFIGAANYGYTF
TRBD1	NA	TRBV19	TRBJ1-1	TGTGCCAGTAGTATAGGCCAGGGGGCGAACACTGAAGCTTTCTTT	CASSIGQGANTEAFF
TRBD2	many	TRBV30	TRBJ2-5	TGTGCCTGGAGTGTACCTAGCGGGAAAGAGACCCAGTACTTC	CAWSVPSGKETQYF
NA	NA	TRBV7-2	TRBJ2-2	TGTGCCAGCAGAGATAGCGGCACCGGGGAGCTGTTTTTT	CASRDSGTGELFF
TRBD1	NA	TRBV12-3/TRBV12-4	TRBJ2-3	TGTGCCAGCAGTTCGGGACAGGGGGATACGCAGTATTTT	CASSSGQGDTQYF
NA	many	TRBV19	TRBJ1-5	TGTGCCAGTAGTATACTCTATCAGCCCCAGCATTTT	CASSILYQPQHF
NA	few	TRBV10-3	TRBJ2-7	TGTGCCATCAGTGAGTCGCTCGAACTCTACGAGCAGTACTTC	CAISESLELYEQYF
NA	NA	TRBV28	TRBJ2-1	TGTGCCAGCAGTTTATTTCAGGGGTACAATGAGCAGTTCTTC	CASSLFQGYNEQFF
NA	NA	TRBV4-1	TRBJ2-6	TGCGCCAGCAGCCAAGTAGGGGGAGTTGGGGCCAACGTCCTGACTTTC	CASSQVGGVGANVLTF
NA	NA	TRBV12-3/TRBV12-4	TRBJ2-1	TGTGCCAGCAGCCGAAGGGGCCAGGCTGAGCAGTTCTTC	CASSRRGQAEQFF
NA	NA	TRBV4-3	TRBJ2-3	TGCGCCAGCAGCCGAGGACAATGGTCCGATACGCAGTATTTT	CASSRGQWSDTQYF
TRBD1	many	TRBV27	TRBJ2-7	TGTGCCAGCAGGGGACAGCCCACCTACGAGCAGTACTTC	CASRGQPTYEQYF
TRBD1	many	TRBV6-5	TRBJ2-7	TGTGCCAGCAGTTACTCGACAGGACAGGACGGCTACGAGCAGTACTTC	CASSYSTGQDGYEQYF
TRBD1	many	TRBV6-5	TRBJ2-7	TGTGCCAGCAGTTTTACCGGGACAGGGGGCTACGAGCAGTACTTC	CASSFTGTGGYEQYF
TRBD1	many	TRBV28	TRBJ1-5	TGTGCCAGCAGTAGGGGACAGGGGTTTCAGCCCCAGCATTTT	CASSRGQGFQPQHF
NA	many	TRBV28	TRBJ1-5	TGTGCCAGCACCTCGGGTCAGCCCCAGCATTTT	CASTSGQPQHF
NA	few	TRBV12-3/TRBV12-4	TRBJ2-5	TGTGCCAGCAGTATAAAGAGGACCCAAGAGACCCAGTACTTC	CASSIKRTQETQYF
NA	many	TRBV28	TRBJ2-5	TGTGCCAGCAGTTTTGTGGCGGGGGCCGGTCCCCAGTACTTC	CASSFVAGAGPQYF
TRBD1	few	TRBV12-3/TRBV12-4	TRBJ1-1	TGTGCCAGCCATCGGACAGGGGGCGACACTGAAGCTTTCTTT	CASHRTGGDTEAFF
NA	NA	TRBV28	TRBJ2-3	TGTGCCAGCAGTTTTTTGGGCGAGGACACAGATACGCAGTATTTT	CASSFLGEDTDTQYF
NA	many	TRBV28	TRBJ2-7	TGTGCCAGCAGTTTGAGAGAAGAGGGCTCCTACGAGCAGTACTTC	CASSLREEGSYEQYF
NA	NA	TRBV29-1	TRBJ2-3	TGCAGCACGGCCCGGGTCGTCGGGGGCACAGATACGCAGTATTTT	CSTARVVGGTDTQYF
NA	many	TRBV12-3/TRBV12-4	TRBJ1-1	TGTGCCAGCAGATTCGTGGGCACTGAAGCTTTCTTT	CASRFVGTEAFF
NA	NA	TRBV18	TRBJ1-2	TGTGCCAGCTCACCAGAAGACCAACCCTATGGCTACACCTTC	CASSPEDQPYGYTF
NA	NA	TRBV7-2	TRBJ2-3	TGTGCCAGCAGCTTAGAGGGGGGGAGTAGTCATACGCAGTATTTT	CASSLEGGSSHTQYF
TRBD1	NA	TRBV19	TRBJ1-4	TGTGCCAGTAGTCTGCAACAGGGGGGACTGTTTTTT	CASSLQQGGLFF
NA	NA	TRBV3-1	TRBJ1-4	TGTGCCAGCAGCCTAGGTGTAGAGGGGAGGAGAGTGTTTTTT	CASSLGVEGRRVFF
TRBD2	few	TRBV13	TRBJ2-1	TGTGCCAGCAGCTTAGTTGGGCTAGCGGAGCGATCCTACAATGAGCAGTTCTTC	CASSLVGLAERSYNEQFF
NA	few	TRBV6-2/TRBV6-3	TRBJ1-1	TGTGCCAGCAGTTACTCCCCAGGGAACACTGAAGCTTTCTTT	CASSYSPGNTEAFF
TRBD1	many	TRBV12-3/TRBV12-4	TRBJ2-7	TGTGCCAGCAGCCAAACCGGGACAGAGCTACGGAAGCAGTACTTC	CASSQTGTELRKQYF
TRBD2	once	TRBV3-1	TRBJ2-2	TGTGCCAGCAGCCACTCCGGACTAGCGGGGTGGACCGGGGAGCTGTTTTTT	CASSHSGLAGWTGELFF
TRBD2	NA	TRBV28	TRBJ2-2	TGTGCCAGCAGTTTACGGAGACTAGCGGGAGGGCTTCAGCTAGGCGGGGAGCTGTTTTTT	CASSLRRLAGGLQLGGELFF
NA	NA	TRBV19	TRBJ1-4	TGTGCCAGTAGTAACCAGTTCCGGGGTAATGAAAAGGTGTTTTTT	CASSNQFRGNEKVFF
NA	many	TRBV2	TRBJ1-2	TGTGCCAGCAGTGTTACTCGGGACGGCGGGGTGGCTGGCTACACCTTC	CASSVTRDGGVAGYTF
NA	NA	TRBV2	TRBJ2-3	TGTGCCAGCACCCTGGGCCAGACAGATACGCAGTATTTT	CASTLGQTDTQYF
NA	many	TRBV11-2	TRBJ2-2	TGTGCCAGCAGCCAAAGCAGGGATCCCCTGAACACCGGGGAGCTGTTTTTT	CASSQSRDPLNTGELFF
NA	few	TRBV3-1	TRBJ1-5	TGTGCCAGCAGCCAAGATGGGGACGAGCGTCAGCCCCAGCATTTT	CASSQDGDERQPQHF
NA	many	TRBV24-1	TRBJ1-2	TGTGCCACCAGTGATTCAACCGGGACCGACTATGGCTACACCTTC	CATSDSTGTDYGYTF
NA	few	TRBV9	TRBJ2-5	TGTGCCAGCAGCGTCTTCCAGGGGGGCTATGAGACCCAGTACTTC	CASSVFQGGYETQYF
TRBD1	NA	TRBV5-1	TRBJ1-5	TGCGCCAGCAGCTTGGAGGCAGGGGGTTTGGGTCAGCCCCAGCATTTT	CASSLEAGGLGQPQHF
NA	many	TRBV6-1	TRBJ1-5	TGTGCCAGCAGACCCAACAGGGACCAGCCCCAGCATTTT	CASRPNRDQPQHF
TRBD1	many	TRBV5-1	TRBJ1-5	TGTGCCAGCAGTTTAGGACAGGGTCATCAGCCCCAGCATTTT	CASSLGQGHQPQHF
TRBD1	few	TRBV19	TRBJ1-1	TGTGCCAGTAGTTCCCAAGCAGGGGGCGGAGACACTGAAGCTTTCTTT	CASSSQAGGGDTEAFF
NA	many	TRBV28	TRBJ2-7	TGTGCCAGCAGCCCCTCCGACACTTTCTACGAGCAGTACTTC	CASSPSDTFYEQYF
TRBD2	NA	TRBV24-1	TRBJ2-7	TGTGCCACCAGTGATCCGACTAGCGGGAGGGGGTACGAGCAGTACTTC	CATSDPTSGRGYEQYF
NA	few	TRBV28	TRBJ2-1	TGTGCCAGCAGTTTGGGGTCAAGGGAGGATGAGCAGTTCTTC	CASSLGSREDEQFF
NA	NA	TRBV19	TRBJ1-1	TGTGCCAGTAGTATAGGCTACCAGGCGACTGAAGCTTTCTTT	CASSIGYQATEAFF
NA	many	TRBV12-3/TRBV12-4	TRBJ1-5	TGTGCCAGCAGTTTTGCCCTCTTACCCCAGCATTTT	CASSFALLPQHF
NA	NA	TRBV7-9	TRBJ1-5	TGTGCCAGCAGCTCAATCCCCACGGGACCCTCGGAGGCCCAGCATTTT	CASSSIPTGPSEAQHF
NA	NA	TRBV2	TRBJ2-7	TGTGCCAGCAGTGATACGACAGGTCTTCTAAGCTCCTACGAGCAGTACTTC	CASSDTTGLLSSYEQYF
TRBD2	few	TRBV28	TRBJ2-1	TGTGCCAGCAGTCCCCATGGGCGGGGGGGCGGAAATGAGCAGTTCTTC	CASSPHGRGGGNEQFF
NA	many	TRBV7-8	TRBJ1-1	TGTGCCAGCAGCTTGGACCACAGCTCCAGTGGTGCTTTCTTT	CASSLDHSSSGAFF
NA	NA	TRBV5-1	TRBJ2-6	TGCGCCAGCAGCTTGGTGCCGGGGACGGTTTCTGGGGCCAACGTCCTGACTTTC	CASSLVPGTVSGANVLTF
TRBD1	many	TRBV25-1	TRBJ1-4	TGTGCCAGCAGTGAATTGACAGGGGAGGGTGAAAAACTGTTTTTT	CASSELTGEGEKLFF